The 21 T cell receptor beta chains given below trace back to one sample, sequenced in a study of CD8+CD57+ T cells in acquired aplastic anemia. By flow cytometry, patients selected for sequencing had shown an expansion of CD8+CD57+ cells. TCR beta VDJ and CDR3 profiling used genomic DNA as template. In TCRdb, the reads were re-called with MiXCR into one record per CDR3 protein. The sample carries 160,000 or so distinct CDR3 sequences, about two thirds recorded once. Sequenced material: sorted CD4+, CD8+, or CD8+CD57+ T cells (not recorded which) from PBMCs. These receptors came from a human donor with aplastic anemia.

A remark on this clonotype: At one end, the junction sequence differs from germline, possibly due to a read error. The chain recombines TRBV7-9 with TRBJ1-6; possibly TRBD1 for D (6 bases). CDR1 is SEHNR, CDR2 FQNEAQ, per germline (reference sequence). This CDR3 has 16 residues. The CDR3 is CARSLAPSGVDSPLHF. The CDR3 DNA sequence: TGTGCCAGGAGCTTAGCGCCTTCAGGGGTGGATTCACCCCTCCACTTT.

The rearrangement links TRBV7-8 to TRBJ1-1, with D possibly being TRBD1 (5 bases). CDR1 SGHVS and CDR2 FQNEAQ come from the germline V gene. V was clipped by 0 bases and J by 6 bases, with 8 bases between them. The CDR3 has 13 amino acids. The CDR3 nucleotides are TGTGCCAGCAGCTTAGCCGGGGCGGCTGAAGCTTTCTTT. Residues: CASSLAGAAEAFF. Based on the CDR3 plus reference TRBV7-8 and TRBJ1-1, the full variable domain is GAGVSQSPRYKVAKRGQDVALRCDPISGHVSLFWYQQALGQGPEFLTYFQNEAQLDKSGLPSDRFFAERPEGSVSTLKIQRTQQEDSAVYLCASSLAGAAEAFFGQGTRLTVV.

This chain's CDR3 is CSAGSGVDYGYTF. As DNA, the CDR3 is TGCAGTGCTGGATCAGGGGTAGACTATGGCTACACCTTC. The V and J genes are TRBV20-1 and TRBJ1-2; tentative D call: TRBD1 (6 bases). V was cut by 5 bases and J by 3 bases, with 13 bases left in between. Germline V gene lookup returns CDR1 DFQATT and CDR2 SNEGSKA (reference sequence). The CDR3 spans 13 residues.

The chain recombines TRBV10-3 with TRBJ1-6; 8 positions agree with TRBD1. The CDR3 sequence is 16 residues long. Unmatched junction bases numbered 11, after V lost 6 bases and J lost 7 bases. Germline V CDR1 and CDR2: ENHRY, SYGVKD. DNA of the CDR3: TGTGCCATCAGAGACGTCGGACAGGGCCGAAATTCACCCCTCCACTTT. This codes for CAIRDVGQGRNSPLHF.

The DNA for the CDR3 is TGTGCCAGCAGCCAGCCTCAGCGGGGGGACCAGTACTTC. Its translation is CASSQPQRGDQYF. The rearrangement links TRBV14 to TRBJ2-5; 9 bases are shared with TRBD2. The CDR3 spans 13 residues. Germline V lookup: CDR1 SGHDN, CDR2 FVKESK. The trim removed 3 bases at V and 10 bases at J, leaving 6 bases unmatched. Complete variable domain (other parts from reference TRBV14 and TRBJ2-5): EAGVTQFPSHSVIEKGQTVTLRCDPISGHDNLYWYRRVMGKEIKFLLHFVKESKQDESGMPNNRFLAERTGGTYSTLKVQPAELEDSGVYFCASSQPQRGDQYFGPGTRLLVL.

In DNA form, the CDR3 reads TGCGCCAGCAGTGAGTCGATCAGGGTTGGAGGGAAATACGAGCAGTACTTC. Protein sequence: CASSESIRVGGKYEQYF. The chain has TRBV10-1 and TRBJ2-7; TRBD2 might be the D (6 bases). The V gene lost 0 bases and the J gene lost 4 bases, with 19 bases spanning the gap. The germline V gene has CDR1 WNHNN and CDR2 SYGVQD (reference sequence). The CDR3 extends over 17 amino acids.

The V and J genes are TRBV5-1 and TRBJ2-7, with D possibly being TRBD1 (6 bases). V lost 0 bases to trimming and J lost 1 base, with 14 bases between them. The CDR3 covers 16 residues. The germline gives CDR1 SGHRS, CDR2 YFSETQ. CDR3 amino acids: CASSLADGGQSYEQYF. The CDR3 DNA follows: TGCGCCAGCAGCTTGGCCGATGGGGGCCAATCCTACGAGCAGTACTTC.

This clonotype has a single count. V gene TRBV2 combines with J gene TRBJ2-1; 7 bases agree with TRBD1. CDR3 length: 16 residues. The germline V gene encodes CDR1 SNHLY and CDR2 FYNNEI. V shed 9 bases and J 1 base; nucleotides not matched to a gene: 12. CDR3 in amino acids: CARIRYRGGSYNEQFF. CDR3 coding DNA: TGTGCCAGGATTCGATACAGGGGTGGTTCCTACAATGAGCAGTTCTTC.

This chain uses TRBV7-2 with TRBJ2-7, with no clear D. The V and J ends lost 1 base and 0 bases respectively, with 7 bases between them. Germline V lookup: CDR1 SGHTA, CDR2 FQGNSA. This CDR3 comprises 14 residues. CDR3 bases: TGTGCCAGCAGCTTAGGAGTGGCCTCCTACGAGCAGTACTTC. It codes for CASSLGVASYEQYF. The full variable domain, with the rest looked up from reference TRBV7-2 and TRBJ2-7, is GAGVSQSPSNKVTEKGKDVELRCDPISGHTALYWYRQSLGQGLEFLIYFQGNSAPDKSGLPSDRFSAERTGGSVSTLTIQRTQQEDSAVYLCASSLGVASYEQYFGPGTRLTVT.

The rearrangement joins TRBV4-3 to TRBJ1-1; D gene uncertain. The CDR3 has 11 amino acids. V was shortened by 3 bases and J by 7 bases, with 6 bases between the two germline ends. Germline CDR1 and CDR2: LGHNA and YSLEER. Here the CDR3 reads CASSQPIEAFF. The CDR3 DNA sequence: TGCGCCAGCAGCCAGCCCATTGAAGCTTTCTTT.

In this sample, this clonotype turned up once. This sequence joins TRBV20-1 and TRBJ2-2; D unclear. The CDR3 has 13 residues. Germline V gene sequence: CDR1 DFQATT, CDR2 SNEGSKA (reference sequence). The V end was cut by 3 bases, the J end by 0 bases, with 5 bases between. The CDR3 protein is CSASTTNTGELFF. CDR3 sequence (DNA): TGCAGTGCTAGTACAACGAACACCGGGGAGCTGTTTTTT.

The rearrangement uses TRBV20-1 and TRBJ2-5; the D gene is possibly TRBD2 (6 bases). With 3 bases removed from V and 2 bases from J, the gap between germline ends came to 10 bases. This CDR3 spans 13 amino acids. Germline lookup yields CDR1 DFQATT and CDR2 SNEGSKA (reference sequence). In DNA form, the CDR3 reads TGCAGTGCTAGCGGGGGATGGCAAGAGACCCAGTACTTC. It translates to CSASGGWQETQYF.

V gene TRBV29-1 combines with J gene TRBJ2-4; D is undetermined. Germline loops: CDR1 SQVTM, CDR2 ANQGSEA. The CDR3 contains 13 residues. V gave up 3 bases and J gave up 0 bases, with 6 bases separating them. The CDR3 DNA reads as TGCAGCGTTGAGGTTGCAGCCAAAAACATTCAGTACTTC. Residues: CSVEVAAKNIQYF. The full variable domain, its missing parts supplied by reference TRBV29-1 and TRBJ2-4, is SAVISQKPSRDICQRGTSLTIQCQVDSQVTMMFWYRQQPGQSLTLIATANQGSEATYESGFVIDKFPISRPNLTFSTLTVSNMSPEDSSIYLCSVEVAAKNIQYFGAGTRLSVL.

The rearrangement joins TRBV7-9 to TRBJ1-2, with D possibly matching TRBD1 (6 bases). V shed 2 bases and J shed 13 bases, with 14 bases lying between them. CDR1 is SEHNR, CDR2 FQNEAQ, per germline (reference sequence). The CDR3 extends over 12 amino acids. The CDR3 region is CASSLPPGESTF. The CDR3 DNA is TGTGCCAGCAGCTTACCTCCAGGGGAGTCCACCTTC.

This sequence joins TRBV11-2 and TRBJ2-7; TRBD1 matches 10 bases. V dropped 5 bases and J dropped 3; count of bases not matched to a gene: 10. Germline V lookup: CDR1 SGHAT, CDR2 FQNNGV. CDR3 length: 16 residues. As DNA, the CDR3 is TGTGCCAGCAGCCTTAGTCCGGGACAGGGGATCTACGAGCAGTACTTC. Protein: CASSLSPGQGIYEQYF.

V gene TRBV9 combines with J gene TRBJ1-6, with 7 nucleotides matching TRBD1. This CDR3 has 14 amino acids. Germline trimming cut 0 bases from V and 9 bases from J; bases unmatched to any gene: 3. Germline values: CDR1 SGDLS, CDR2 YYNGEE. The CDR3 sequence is CASSVGDRRSPLHF. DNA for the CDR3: TGTGCCAGCAGCGTAGGGGACAGACGTTCACCCCTCCACTTT.

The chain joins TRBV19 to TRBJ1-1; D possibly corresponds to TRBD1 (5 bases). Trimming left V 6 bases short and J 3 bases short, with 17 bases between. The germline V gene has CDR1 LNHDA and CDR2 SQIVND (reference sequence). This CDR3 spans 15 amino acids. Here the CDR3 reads CASRAVRGDHTEAFF. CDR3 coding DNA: TGTGCCAGTAGGGCAGTGAGAGGGGATCACACTGAAGCTTTCTTT.

Here the CDR3 DNA reads TGTGCCAGCAGTGAACGGACTGGGGCCAACGTCCTGACTTTC. Its translation is CASSERTGANVLTF. The rearrangement links TRBV2 to TRBJ2-6; the D is unclear. The germline V gene has CDR1 SNHLY and CDR2 FYNNEI. The CDR3 length is 14 residues. The germline V and J ends were trimmed by 2 bases and 2 bases, with 4 bases remaining between them.

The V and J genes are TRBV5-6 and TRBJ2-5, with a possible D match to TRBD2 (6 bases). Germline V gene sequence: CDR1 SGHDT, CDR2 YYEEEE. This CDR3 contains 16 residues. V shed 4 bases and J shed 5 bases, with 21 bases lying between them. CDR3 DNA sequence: TGTGCCAGCAGCACCGGGACTCTACCAGGTGGGGAGACCCAGTACTTC. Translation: CASSTGTLPGGETQYF.

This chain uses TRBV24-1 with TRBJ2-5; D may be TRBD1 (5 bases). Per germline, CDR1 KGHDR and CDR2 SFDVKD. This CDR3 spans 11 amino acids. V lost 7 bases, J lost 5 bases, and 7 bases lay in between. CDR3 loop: CATSKGETQYF. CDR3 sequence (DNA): TGTGCCACCAGCAAGGGGGAGACCCAGTACTTC.

CDR3 amino acids: CASSLIAGSGELFF. CDR3 DNA: TGTGCCAGCAGTCTTATAGCGGGGAGCGGGGAGCTGTTTTTT. The chain uses TRBV14 and TRBJ2-2; 8 nucleotides match TRBD2. V dropped 6 bases and J dropped 7; count of bases not matched to a gene: 7. CDR1 and CDR2 (germline): SGHDN, FVKESK. This CDR3 is 14 amino acids long.